These 18 T cell receptor beta chains were all obtained from the same sample, sequenced in a study of vaccination effects on CD4 cells after COVID-19. These receptors lack a known antigen. The assay was immunoSEQ multiplex PCR, and TCRdb's table has in-frame clones only and misses some. The sample has tens of thousands of clones; approximately 72% are singletons. Culture lasted roughly 9 days before CD4+ T cell isolation. This material consisted of CD4+ T cells from PBMCs cultured without peptide, taken before COVID-19 vaccination. The receptor set was obtained from a human donor who had a prior SARS-CoV-2 infection.

This clone was counted between two and nine times. The chain links TRBV4-2 to TRBJ2-2; weak D call: TRBD2 (6 bases). This CDR3 comprises 16 residues. CDR1 LGHNA and CDR2 YNFKEQ come from the germline V gene. V was clipped by 0 bases and J by 6 bases, with 14 bases between them. The CDR3 loop reads CASSQEANRGAGELFF. The CDR3, as DNA: TGTGCCAGCAGCCAAGAAGCCAACCGCGGGGCCGGGGAGCTGTTTTTT.

For this clone: One end of the junction varies from germline; a read error may be responsible. The J gene is TRBJ1-2, the V gene TRBV14; D gene uncertain. CDR1 is SGHDN, CDR2 FVKESK, per germline. The CDR3 is 13 residues long. CDR3 coding DNA: TGTGCCAGCAGCCAAGATCGCAGTTATGGCCACACCTTC. Protein product: CASSQDRSYGHTF. Variable domain in full (rest from reference TRBV14 and TRBJ1-2): EAGVTQFPSHSVIEKGQTVTLRCDPISGHDNLYWYRRVMGKEIKFLLHFVKESKQDESGMPNNRFLAERTGGTYSTLKVQPAELEDSGVYFCASSQDRSYGHTFGSGTRLTVV.

The chain couples TRBV18 to TRBJ1-1, with TRBD1 as a possible D gene (6 bases). In germline, CDR1 is KGHSH, CDR2 LQKENI. V gave up 3 bases and J gave up 3 bases, with 11 bases separating them. This CDR3 region has 14 residues. This CDR3 is CASSPTGFDTEAFF. Written as DNA, the CDR3 is TGTGCCAGCTCACCCACAGGGTTCGACACTGAAGCTTTCTTT.

The chain links TRBV4-2 to TRBJ2-3; D ambiguous. Trimming pared 2 bases from V and 2 bases from J, leaving 14 bases between. This CDR3 contains 16 residues. The germline V gene encodes CDR1 LGHNA and CDR2 YNFKEQ. For the CDR3, the DNA is TGTGCCAGCAGCCAATTCAGCGTCGGGCACACAGATACGCAGTATTTT. Residues: CASSQFSVGHTDTQYF.

The V gene is TRBV9, the J gene TRBJ2-1; D not resolved. The CDR3 sequence is 14 residues long. The V gene lost 2 bases and the J gene lost 10 bases, with 16 bases spanning the gap. Germline V gives CDR1 SGDLS, CDR2 YYNGEE. The CDR3 sequence is CASSVFQGHPEQFF. CDR3 nucleotides: TGTGCCAGCAGCGTTTTCCAAGGGCATCCAGAGCAGTTCTTC.

The chain has TRBV5-6 and TRBJ2-3; a possible D gene is TRBD2 (6 bases). This CDR3 is 16 amino acids long. V lost 3 bases and J lost 1, with 15 bases in between. Germline values: CDR1 SGHDT, CDR2 YYEEEE. The CDR3, as DNA: TGTGCCAGCAGCTGGGGCCTCGGCGGGGGCACAGATACGCAGTATTTT. It translates to CASSWGLGGGTDTQYF.

In its sample, this clone was seen a few times. The rearrangement uses TRBV18 and TRBJ1-2; 7 bases are a match to TRBD1. V lost 5 bases to trimming and J lost 8 bases; unmatched junction nucleotides: 8. Per the germline V gene, CDR1 is KGHSH and CDR2 is LQKENI. CDR3 length equals 13 residues. The CDR3 protein is CASSSDREGGYTF. CDR3 DNA sequence: TGTGCCAGCTCATCCGACAGGGAGGGCGGCTACACCTTC.

This chain links TRBV11-2 with TRBJ2-5; TRBD2 might be the D (6 bases). The germline V gene encodes CDR1 SGHAT and CDR2 FQNNGV. CDR3 length equals 12 residues. The V gene lost 5 bases and the J gene lost 4 bases, with 8 bases spanning the gap. The CDR3 DNA follows: TGTGCCAGCAGCCAGACTAGAGAGACCCAGTACTTC. It codes for CASSQTRETQYF.

This chain connects TRBV5-1 to TRBJ1-1; D ambiguous. Trimming removed 3 bases at V and 5 bases at J, with 17 bases between. Germline CDR1 SGHRS, CDR2 YFSETQ. The CDR3 runs to 15 residues. This CDR3 is CASSSLVGVGTEAFF. The CDR3 nucleotides are TGCGCCAGCAGCTCCCTCGTCGGGGTTGGGACTGAAGCTTTCTTT.

The chain couples TRBV20-1 to TRBJ1-1, with unresolved D. The CDR3 consists of 11 residues. With 4 bases removed from V and 4 bases from J, the gap between germline ends came to 7 bases. The germline CDR1 and CDR2 sequences are DFQATT and SNEGSKA (reference sequence). The CDR3 DNA reads TGCAGTGCTAAAGTTGCCACTGAAGCTTTCTTT. Encoded protein: CSAKVATEAFF.

The chain links TRBV29-1 to TRBJ2-7, with a possible D match to TRBD2 (5 bases). Trimming took 4 bases from V and 4 from J, leaving 17 bases between them. Germline V gene lookup returns CDR1 SQVTM and CDR2 ANQGSEA. The CDR3 totals 14 residues. CDR3 region: CSVAVGVSFYEQYF. The CDR3 DNA reads TGCAGCGTTGCCGTGGGAGTAAGCTTTTACGAGCAGTACTTC.

The J gene is TRBJ2-1, the V gene TRBV2, with 9 bases lining up with TRBD2. Losses at the gene ends were 4 bases for V and 9 bases for J; bases not matched to a gene: 10. CDR3 length: 15 residues. Germline V gene sequence: CDR1 SNHLY, CDR2 FYNNEI. Here the CDR3 reads CASSARAGGRFEQFF. DNA for the CDR3: TGTGCCAGCAGTGCTAGGGCGGGGGGGCGGTTTGAGCAGTTCTTC.

This clone was seen a few times. This rearrangement joins TRBV2 to TRBJ1-1, with 8 nucleotides matching TRBD1. Germline assignment: CDR1 SNHLY and CDR2 FYNNEI. This CDR3 has 13 residues. V was pared by 5 bases and J by 10 bases, with 9 bases of the junction left unmatched. The chain's CDR3 is CASSSRQGLVAFF. The CDR3 DNA sequence: TGTGCCAGCAGTTCTCGACAGGGGCTTGTAGCTTTCTTT.

This clone turned up a few times. Germline and junction disagree at one end, which may indicate a read error. The gene calls are TRBV30 and TRBJ2-7, with unresolved D. From germline, CDR1 is GTSNPN and CDR2 SVGIG (reference sequence). The CDR3 spans 12 residues. In DNA form, the CDR3 reads TGTGCCTGGAGTGGGTACGTTACGTCCGTCCACTTC. Translated: CAWSGYVTSVHF.

The rearrangement uses TRBV27 and TRBJ1-6, with D uncertain. With 5 bases removed from V and 5 bases from J, the gap between germline ends came to 10 bases. Germline assignment: CDR1 MNHEY and CDR2 SMNVEV (reference sequence). The CDR3 length is 14 residues. The CDR3 DNA reads TGTGCCAGCAGTCGAATCTTTGATAATTCACCCCTCCACTTT. Its translation is CASSRIFDNSPLHF.

The chain uses TRBV5-4 and TRBJ2-5; D possibly corresponds to TRBD1 (5 bases). The germline V gene encodes CDR1 SGHNT and CDR2 YYREEE (reference sequence). This CDR3 contains 14 residues. V lost 2 bases, J lost 1 base, and 9 bases lay in between. The CDR3 loop is CASSFGHRQETQYF. The DNA of the CDR3 is TGTGCCAGCAGCTTCGGACATCGCCAAGAGACCCAGTACTTC.

This rearrangement joins TRBV3-1 (or the pseudogene TRBV3-2) to TRBJ2-7, with 10 bases that match TRBD1. V lost 4 bases and J lost 3; bases outside the gene matches: 6. CDR3 length: 15 amino acids. From germline, CDR1 is LGHDT and CDR2 YNNKEL (reference sequence). The CDR3 reads CASSRTGTGVYEQYF. The CDR3 region has the DNA TGTGCCAGCAGCCGTACCGGGACAGGGGTCTACGAGCAGTACTTC.

This chain joins TRBV12-3 or TRBV12-4 and TRBJ1-3, with D unclear. V lost 8 bases to trimming and J lost 0 bases, with 8 bases between them. The CDR3 consists of 13 residues. CDR3 loop: CASGHSSGNTIYF. In nucleotides, the CDR3 is TGTGCCAGCGGTCATAGCTCTGGAAACACCATATATTTT.